This TCR beta chain appears in the sequencing data of a study of identifying expanded T cells in peripheral blood. No infections or other immune events were documented during collection. The data were produced by immunoSEQ multiplex PCR, yet TCRdb's version contains in-frame clones alone and is incomplete. Of 100,000 or so clones listed, 88% are singletons. Trimming removed 3 bases at V and 5 bases at J, with 13 bases between. CDR3 length: 15 amino acids. Germline V CDR1 and CDR2: SGHTA, FQGNSA. This chain links TRBV7-2 with TRBJ2-2, with D unresolved. Sequencing was carried out using blood. The origin of this receptor is a person aged 18 to 69 in good health. The CDR3 DNA reads as TGTGCCAGCAGCTTTAACAGCGTACTGACCGGGGAGCTGTTTTTT. Translation: CASSFNSVLTGELFF. Together with reference TRBV7-2 and TRBJ2-2, the CDR3 gives the full variable domain: GAGVSQSPSNKVTEKGKDVELRCDPISGHTALYWYRQSLGQGLEFLIYFQGNSAPDKSGLPSDRFSAERTGGSVSTLTIQRTQQEDSAVYLCASSFNSVLTGELFFGEGSRLTVL.